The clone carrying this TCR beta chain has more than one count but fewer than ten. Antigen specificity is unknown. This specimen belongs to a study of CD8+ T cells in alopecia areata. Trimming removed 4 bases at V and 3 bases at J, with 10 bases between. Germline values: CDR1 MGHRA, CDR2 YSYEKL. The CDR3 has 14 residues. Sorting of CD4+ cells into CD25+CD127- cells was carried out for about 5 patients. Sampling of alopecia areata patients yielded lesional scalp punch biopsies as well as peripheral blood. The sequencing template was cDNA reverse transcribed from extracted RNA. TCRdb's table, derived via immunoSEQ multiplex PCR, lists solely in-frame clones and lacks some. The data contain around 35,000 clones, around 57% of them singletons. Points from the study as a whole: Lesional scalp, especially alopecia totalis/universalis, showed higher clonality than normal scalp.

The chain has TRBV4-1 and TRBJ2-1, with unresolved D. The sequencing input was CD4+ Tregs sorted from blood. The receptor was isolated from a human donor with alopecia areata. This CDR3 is CASSLGRRYNEQFF. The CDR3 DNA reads TGCGCCAGCAGCCTTGGGCGCCGCTACAATGAGCAGTTCTTC.